This TCR beta chain was observed in a study of shared clonotypes between healthy human individuals. Study-level results: Though the depth was large, rarefaction showed that sorted-subset sequencing was incomplete.

Per the original methods: Filtering differed for immunoSEQ, which gave only junction sequences without quality scores. Assay used: immunoSEQ multiplex PCR; TCRdb lists only in-frame clones, some missing. V, J and clone size were drawn from that table, and D and trimming were deduced from the DNA. The sample lists about 2.1 million clones, 85% to 95% seen once, with under 2% in the top ten. Of note for this clone: Antigen: not known.

CD8 cells classed as naive were CD45RO-negative and positively selected for CCR7, excluding terminally differentiated effector memory CD45RA+ cells. This CDR3 region has 17 residues. V shed 0 bases, J shed 3 bases, and the junction held 7 bases outside the gene matches. The source is a young man in good health. Some clones in this sample may be carry-over from other donors' samples. The sequenced sample consisted of naive CD8+ T cells from PBMCs. The V gene is TRBV5-3, the J gene TRBJ2-5; 11 bases fit TRBD2. TRBV5-3 belongs to the ORF category, with a function that is uncertain. CDR3 loop: CARSLAGRGLAEETQYF. In DNA, the CDR3 is TGTGCCAGAAGCTTGGCTGGAAGGGGACTAGCGGAAGAGACCCAGTACTTC.